Listed here is a single TCR beta chain. Its antigen is undetermined. The data derive from a study of T cell responses to AZD1222 COVID-19 vaccine. Study-level findings and limits: Baseline seropositivity characterized only a handful of AZD1222 recipients. Of spike-specific TCRs, nearly half reportedly target regions left unmutated in variants. Receipt of two AZD1222 doses was followed by a rise in Spike-specific TCR breadth and depth.

Here immunoSEQ multiplex PCR was the method, and the copy in TCRdb shows in-frame clones only, minus some. The data hold 98,000 or so clones, with about 89% observed a single time. Germline CDR1 is SGHTA and CDR2 is FQGTGA. The V end was cut by 4 bases, the J end by 4 bases, with 17 bases between. The length of the CDR3 is 16 residues. This chain joins TRBV7-3 and TRBJ2-1; D not resolved. The TCR sequence derives from an adult who received the MenACWY meningococcal vaccine as a control. Sample: peripheral blood, taken 28 days after the second dose of the MenACWY control vaccine. The CDR3 nucleotides read TGTGCCAGCAGCTCGATGGCGGTACAGAGTTACAATGAGCAGTTCTTC. It yields the protein CASSSMAVQSYNEQFF.